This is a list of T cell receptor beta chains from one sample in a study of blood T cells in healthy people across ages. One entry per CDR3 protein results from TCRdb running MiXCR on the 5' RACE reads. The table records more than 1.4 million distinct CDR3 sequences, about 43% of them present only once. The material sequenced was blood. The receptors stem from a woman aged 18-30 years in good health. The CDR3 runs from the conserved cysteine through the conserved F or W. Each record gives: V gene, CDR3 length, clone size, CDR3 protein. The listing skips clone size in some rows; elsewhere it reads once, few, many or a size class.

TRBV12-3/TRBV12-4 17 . CASSFVKSAGGLYEQYF
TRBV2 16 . CASFPLSGRAGDTQYF
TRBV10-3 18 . CAISEGGSGGSNSHEQYF
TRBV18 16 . CASSLPGREGNQPQHF
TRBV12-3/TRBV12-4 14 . CASRDHSGNTEAFF
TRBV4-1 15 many CASSQGLADDNEQFF
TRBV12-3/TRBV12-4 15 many CASSFSGSSYNEQYF
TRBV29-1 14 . CSVDGLNLLNGYTF
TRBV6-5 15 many CASSYQDRGDYGYTF
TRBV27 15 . CASSLPGLATNEQFF
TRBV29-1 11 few CSVGSNEKLFF
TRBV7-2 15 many CASQVAASSTDTQYF
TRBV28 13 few CASSFTRGTEAFF
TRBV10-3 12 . CAISESKIEQYF
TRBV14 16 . CASSHSAGTDFRKLFF
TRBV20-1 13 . CSASGQGNTEAFF
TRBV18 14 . CASSPTGDQQTEYF